A single sample is the source of the 10 T cell receptor beta chains below, sequenced in a study of cytomegalovirus exposure and HLA in healthy donors. Both 60 Vbeta primers and 13 Jbeta primers went into the PCR. The protocol was immunoSEQ multiplex PCR, while the TCRdb copy is restricted to in-frame clones and leaves out a portion. The data show some 120,000 clones, less than 85% seen once. The sample comprised PBMCs. The source of these receptors is a young man in good health and CMV-seropositive.

This chain links TRBV28 with TRBJ1-5, with D possibly being TRBD1 (6 bases). The CDR3 is 18 amino acids. The V end lost 3 bases, the J end lost 3 bases, and 21 bases lay between the germline ends. Germline V CDR1 and CDR2: MDHEN, SYDVKM. Written as DNA, the CDR3 is TGTGCCAGCAGTTTTACACTTCATCGAGACAGGCTCAATCAGCCCCAGCATTTT. It is translated as CASSFTLHRDRLNQPQHF.

The chain joins TRBV27 to TRBJ1-4; possibly TRBD1 for D (5 bases). Deletions cut 2 bases from V and 8 bases from J, with 18 bases between. CDR3 size: 16 residues. Germline-derived CDR1 and CDR2 are MNHEY and SMNVEV (reference sequence). CDR3 protein: CASSLNGGYNQEKLFF. CDR3 in DNA: TGTGCCAGCAGTTTAAACGGGGGGTATAATCAGGAAAAACTGTTTTTT.

The chain uses TRBV28 and TRBJ1-4, with 7 bases matching TRBD1. V was pared by 4 bases and J by 5 bases, with 4 bases of the junction left unmatched. CDR3 length: 14 amino acids. Germline CDR1 reads MDHEN; CDR2 reads SYDVKM. CDR3 residues: CASSSPTGNEKLFF. In DNA, the CDR3 is TGTGCCAGCAGTTCTCCGACAGGGAATGAAAAACTGTTTTTT.

This rearrangement joins TRBV5-1 to TRBJ2-2; D not resolved. Germline V lookup: CDR1 SGHRS, CDR2 YFSETQ. The CDR3 runs 15 residues. Trimming stripped 0 bases from V and 5 bases from J, with 11 bases between. This chain's CDR3 is CASSLGQLKTGELFF. The CDR3 bases are TGCGCCAGCAGCTTGGGACAACTCAAAACCGGGGAGCTGTTTTTT.

This chain joins TRBV6-5 and TRBJ1-6; 7 nucleotides match TRBD1. Looked up from germline, CDR1 is MNHEY and CDR2 is SVGAGI. The CDR3 covers 14 residues. Unmatched junction bases numbered 2, after V lost 2 bases and J lost 7 bases. CDR3 loop: CASSYGQANSPLHF. The CDR3 coding sequence is TGTGCCAGCAGTTACGGACAGGCCAATTCACCCCTCCACTTT.

This chain connects TRBV27 to TRBJ2-5, with TRBD2 as a possible D gene (6 bases). Trimming took off 2 bases at V and 5 bases at J, with 21 bases between the two ends. CDR1 is MNHEY and CDR2 is SMNVEV in the germline V gene (reference sequence). This CDR3 spans 17 amino acids. Here the CDR3 reads CASSLGFGSGDWETQYF. The CDR3 region has the DNA TGTGCCAGCAGTTTAGGGTTTGGTTCCGGGGACTGGGAGACCCAGTACTTC.

The chain recombines TRBV19 with TRBJ2-6; D perhaps matches TRBD2 (5 bases). Looked up from germline, CDR1 is LNHDA and CDR2 is SQIVND (reference sequence). The CDR3 has 16 amino acids. V was clipped by 3 bases and J by 3 bases, with 12 bases between them. The CDR3, as DNA: TGTGCCAGTAGTATCGGTCGGAGGAGTGGGGCCAACGTCCTGACTTTC. Its protein product is CASSIGRRSGANVLTF. The full variable domain, its missing parts supplied by reference TRBV19 and TRBJ2-6, is DGGITQSPKYLFRKEGQNVTLSCEQNLNHDAMYWYRQDPGQGLRLIYYSQIVNDFQKGDIAEGYSVSREKKESFPLTVTSAQKNPTAFYLCASSIGRRSGANVLTFGAGSRLTVL.

This clone was detected a few times. The chain combines TRBV6-6 with TRBJ1-3, with TRBD1 as a possible D gene (5 bases). CDR1 and CDR2 from the germline V gene are MNHNY and SVGAGI (reference sequence). Deletions cut 4 bases from V and 3 bases from J, with 16 bases between. The CDR3 is made up of 16 amino acids. The CDR3 sequence: CASSLWAGVGGNTIYF. The CDR3 DNA follows: TGTGCCAGCAGTTTATGGGCGGGGGTCGGTGGAAACACCATATATTTT.

The rearrangement joins TRBV7-8 to TRBJ1-2; weak D call: TRBD1 (6 bases). Trimming cost V 4 bases and J 3 bases, with 15 bases left between them. The CDR3 sequence is 15 residues long. From germline, CDR1 is SGHVS and CDR2 FQNEAQ. The CDR3 nucleotides are TGTGCCAGCAGCTCACTACTACAGGGACACTATGGCTACACCTTC. Its translation: CASSSLLQGHYGYTF.

This chain uses TRBV21-1 with TRBJ1-3; the table's D call of TRBD1 was not tested on the DNA. TRBV21-1 is recorded as a pseudogene. The CDR3 runs 16 residues. The CDR3 here is CASSKREEQGENTIYF. DNA for the CDR3: TGTGCCAGCAGCAAAAGGGAGGAACAGGGGGAAAACACCATATATTTT.